This entry is about one TCR beta chain. Its matching antigen is unknown. Profiling relied on immunoSEQ multiplex PCR, and the TCRdb table lists in-frame clones only, not all of them. The profile shows 100,000 or so clones, 91% of them singletons. Losses at the gene ends were 7 bases for V and 3 bases for J; bases not matched to a gene: 7. The germline V gene encodes CDR1 SGHNT and CDR2 YYREEE (reference sequence). This CDR3 has 14 residues. The data were taken from a study of OX40 agonist ivuxolimab in advanced cancers. Whole-study results and caveats: On average, a greater number of expanded clones characterised CD8+ T cells relative to CD4+.

Here the sequenced sample was CD4+ or CD8+ T cells sorted from blood, taken in a trial of the OX40 agonist ivuxolimab. The receptor comes from an adult with an advanced solid tumor such as melanoma, head and neck, liver or kidney cancer. The chain recombines TRBV5-4 with TRBJ2-3, with TRBD2 matching 8 bases. CDR3: CASRAGGLTDTQYF. The CDR3 DNA follows: TGTGCCAGCCGGGCGGGAGGACTGACAGATACGCAGTATTTT.